This T cell receptor beta chain was identified in a study of cytomegalovirus exposure and HLA in healthy donors. Regarding this clone: Its antigen is undetermined.

Trimming cost V 0 bases and J 7 bases; bases outside gene matches: 4. The CDR3 loop spans 14 amino acids. The germline V gene encodes CDR1 SGHDN and CDR2 FVKESK. Study outcomes and limitations: Exclusion applied to some V segments, including TRBV6-2 and TRBV6-3, as they were indistinguishable.

The primer mix had 60 Vbeta and 13 Jbeta primers. TCRdb's table, derived via immunoSEQ multiplex PCR, lists solely in-frame clones and lacks some. The data hold 75,000 to 95,000 clones, with about 87% observed a single time. The sequencing input was PBMCs. The chain recombines TRBV14 with TRBJ1-1; TRBD1 aligns across 8 bases. This clonotype originated in a man between 18 and 35 years old in good health and CMV-seronegative. CDR3 amino acids: CASSQDQGAREAFF. CDR3 bases: TGTGCCAGCAGCCAAGATCAGGGGGCCCGTGAAGCTTTCTTT.